This TCR beta chain is from a study of monozygotic twins with inflammatory bowel disease. UMIs containing a 6-nucleotide sample barcode were added via template switching. Following a re-call of the 5' RACE reads, TCRdb has one entry per CDR3 protein and lacks DNA. This sample's table has approximately 210,000 distinct CDR3 sequences. In the case of this clonotype: Its antigen remains unknown.

Study-level findings and limits: The results supported no single strong signal or clonotype associated with IBD.

Material: blood. The clonotype comes from a human donor with ulcerative colitis or Crohn's disease, or a healthy co-twin of an affected twin (not recorded which).

The CDR3 protein is CASSLRPGQGNFGAFF. The chain joins TRBV6-1 to TRBJ1-1; no DNA is available, so the TRBD1 call from TCRdb remains unchecked. Germline CDR1 MNHNS, CDR2 SASEGT. The CDR3 runs 16 residues.